A single TCR beta chain is shown here with its context. These data come from a study of OX40 agonist ivuxolimab in advanced cancers. Study details: It was ivuxolimab, an agonistic anti-OX40 (CD134) antibody, that patients were treated with.

Patients had blood sampled at baseline and again on cycle 4 day 1 and cycle 7 day 1. CDR3 length: 18 amino acids. Trimming left V 0 bases short and J 2 bases short, with 18 bases between. The V gene's germline CDR1 is MGHRA and CDR2 YSYEKL. Clones were read by immunoSEQ multiplex PCR, and TCRdb kept only the in-frame ones, dropping some. The repertoire holds some 59,000 clones, with approximately 82% as singletons. This receptor was obtained from an adult with an advanced solid tumor such as melanoma, head and neck, liver or kidney cancer. The J gene is TRBJ2-3, the V gene TRBV4-1, with D perhaps TRBD1 (6 bases). The sequencing used CD4+ or CD8+ T cells sorted from blood, collected in a trial of the OX40 agonist ivuxolimab. Here the CDR3 DNA reads TGCGCCAGCAGCCAAGAGTCCCAGGGGTCTTACCCCACAGATACGCAGTATTTT. Translation: CASSQESQGSYPTDTQYF.